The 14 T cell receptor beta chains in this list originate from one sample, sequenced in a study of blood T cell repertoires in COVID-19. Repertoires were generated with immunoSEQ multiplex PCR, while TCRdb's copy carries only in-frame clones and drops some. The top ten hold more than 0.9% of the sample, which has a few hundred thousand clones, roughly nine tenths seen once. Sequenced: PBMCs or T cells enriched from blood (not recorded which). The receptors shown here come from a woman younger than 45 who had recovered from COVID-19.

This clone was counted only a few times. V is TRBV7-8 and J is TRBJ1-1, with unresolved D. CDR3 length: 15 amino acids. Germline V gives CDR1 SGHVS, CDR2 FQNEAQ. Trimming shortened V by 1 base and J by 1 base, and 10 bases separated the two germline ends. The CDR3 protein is CASSLVQKSNTEAFF. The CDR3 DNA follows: TGTGCCAGCAGCTTAGTACAGAAATCGAACACTGAAGCTTTCTTT. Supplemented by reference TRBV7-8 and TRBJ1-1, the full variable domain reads GAGVSQSPRYKVAKRGQDVALRCDPISGHVSLFWYQQALGQGPEFLTYFQNEAQLDKSGLPSDRFFAERPEGSVSTLKIQRTQQEDSAVYLCASSLVQKSNTEAFFGQGTRLTVV.

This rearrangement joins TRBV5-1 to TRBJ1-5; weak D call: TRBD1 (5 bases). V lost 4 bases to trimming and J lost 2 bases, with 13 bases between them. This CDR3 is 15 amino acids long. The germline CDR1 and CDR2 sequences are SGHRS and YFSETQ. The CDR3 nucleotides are TGCGCCAGCAGCCTTCGGGGGGAAGGCAATCAGCCCCAGCATTTT. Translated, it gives CASSLRGEGNQPQHF. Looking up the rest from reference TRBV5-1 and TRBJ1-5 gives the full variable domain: KAGVTQTPRYLIKTRGQQVTLSCSPISGHRSVSWYQQTPGQGLQFLFEYFSETQRNKGNFPGRFSGRQFSNSRSEMNVSTLELGDSALYLCASSLRGEGNQPQHFGDGTRLSIL.

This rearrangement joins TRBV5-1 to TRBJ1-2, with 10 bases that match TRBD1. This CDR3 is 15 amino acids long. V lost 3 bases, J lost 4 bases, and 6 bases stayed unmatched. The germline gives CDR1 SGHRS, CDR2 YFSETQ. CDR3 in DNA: TGCGCCAGCAGCTCCCAGACAGGGGGCAGCTATGGCTACACCTTC. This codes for CASSSQTGGSYGYTF.

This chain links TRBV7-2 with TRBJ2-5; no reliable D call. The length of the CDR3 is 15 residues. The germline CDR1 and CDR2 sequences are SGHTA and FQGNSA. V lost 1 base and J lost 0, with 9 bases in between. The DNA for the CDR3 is TGTGCCAGCAGCTTAGTAGAGAGCTACCAAGAGACCCAGTACTTC. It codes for CASSLVESYQETQYF.

CDR3 amino acids: CASSLFGTSDEKLFF. The CDR3 nucleotides are TGTGCCAGCAGTTTATTCGGGACAAGCGATGAAAAACTGTTTTTT. This chain uses TRBV27 with TRBJ1-4, with D possibly being TRBD1 (6 bases). Looked up from germline, CDR1 is MNHEY and CDR2 is SMNVEV (reference sequence). V was trimmed by 1 base and J by 6 bases, leaving 12 bases between them. This CDR3 comprises 15 residues.

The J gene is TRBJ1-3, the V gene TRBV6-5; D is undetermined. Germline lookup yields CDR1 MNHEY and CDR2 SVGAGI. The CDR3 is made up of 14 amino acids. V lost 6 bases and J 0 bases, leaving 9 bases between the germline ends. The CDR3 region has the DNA TGTGCCAGCAGCCACGGGAGCTCTGGAAACACCATATATTTT. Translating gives CASSHGSSGNTIYF.

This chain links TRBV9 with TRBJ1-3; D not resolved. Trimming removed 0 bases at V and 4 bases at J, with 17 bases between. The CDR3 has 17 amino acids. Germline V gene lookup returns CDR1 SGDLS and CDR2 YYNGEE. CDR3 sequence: CASSVAYENPPGNTIYF. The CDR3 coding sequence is TGTGCCAGCAGCGTAGCCTACGAGAACCCGCCGGGAAACACCATATATTTT.

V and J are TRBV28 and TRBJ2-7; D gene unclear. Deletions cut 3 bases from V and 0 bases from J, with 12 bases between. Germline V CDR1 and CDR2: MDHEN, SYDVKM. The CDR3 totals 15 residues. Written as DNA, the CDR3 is TGTGCCAGCAGTTTCAGGTTGTCGAACTCCTACGAGCAGTACTTC. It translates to CASSFRLSNSYEQYF.

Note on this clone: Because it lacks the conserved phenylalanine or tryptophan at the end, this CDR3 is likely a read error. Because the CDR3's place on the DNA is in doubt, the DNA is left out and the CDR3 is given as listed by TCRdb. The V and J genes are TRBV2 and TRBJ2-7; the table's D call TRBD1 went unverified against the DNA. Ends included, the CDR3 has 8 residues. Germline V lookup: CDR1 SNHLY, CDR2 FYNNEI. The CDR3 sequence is CASTRTRI.

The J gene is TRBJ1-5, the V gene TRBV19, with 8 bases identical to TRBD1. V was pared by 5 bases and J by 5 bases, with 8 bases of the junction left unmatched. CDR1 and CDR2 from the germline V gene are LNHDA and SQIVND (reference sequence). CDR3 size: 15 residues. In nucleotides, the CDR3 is TGTGCCAGTAGTCTGGTCTCAGGGGGCCATCAGCCCCAGCATTTT. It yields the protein CASSLVSGGHQPQHF.

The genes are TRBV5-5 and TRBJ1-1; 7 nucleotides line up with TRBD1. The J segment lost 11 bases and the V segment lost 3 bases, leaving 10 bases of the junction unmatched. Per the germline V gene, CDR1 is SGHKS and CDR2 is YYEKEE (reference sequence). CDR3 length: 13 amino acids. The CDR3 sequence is CASSSTKGARAFF. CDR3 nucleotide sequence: TGTGCCAGCAGCTCAACCAAGGGGGCTCGGGCTTTCTTT.

CDR3 amino acids: CASRDRGYEQYF. The DNA for the CDR3 is TGTGCCAGCAGGGACAGGGGCTACGAGCAGTACTTC. The chain combines TRBV7-2 with TRBJ2-7; 9 positions agree with TRBD1. V shed 6 bases and J 3 bases; nucleotides not matched to a gene: 0. The CDR3 has 12 residues. Germline V CDR1 and CDR2: SGHTA, FQGNSA.

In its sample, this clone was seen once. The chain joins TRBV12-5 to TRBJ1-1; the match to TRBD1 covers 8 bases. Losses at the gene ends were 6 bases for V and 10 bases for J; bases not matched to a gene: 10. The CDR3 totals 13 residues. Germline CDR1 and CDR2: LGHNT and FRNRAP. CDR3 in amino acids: CASGSDRGVRAFF. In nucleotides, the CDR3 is TGTGCTAGTGGATCCGACAGGGGCGTGAGAGCTTTCTTT.

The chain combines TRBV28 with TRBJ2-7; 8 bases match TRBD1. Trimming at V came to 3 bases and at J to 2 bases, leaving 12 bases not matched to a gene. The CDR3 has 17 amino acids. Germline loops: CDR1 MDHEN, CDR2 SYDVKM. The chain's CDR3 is CASSFNLGQGSAYEQYF. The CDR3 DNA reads TGTGCCAGCAGTTTTAACCTCGGACAGGGCTCCGCCTACGAGCAGTACTTC.